The sample holds many counts of the clone carrying this T cell receptor (beta chain). Its antigen is as yet unknown. The data were obtained in a study of T cells in Graves' hyperthyroidism and ophthalmopathy. Notes on the study in general: Patients with ophthalmopathy were separated from those with stable hyperthyroidism by a 13 V-J model.

The hyperthyroidism patients had all been newly diagnosed, and their disease duration was under 2 months. Their ages ranged from 18 to 65 years. The germline gives CDR1 MDHEN, CDR2 SYDVKM. CDR3 size: 14 residues. V dropped 2 bases and J dropped 2; count of bases not matched to a gene: 2. Amplification targeted TCR beta CDR3 regions from RNA transcripts. The HTBI primer set drove a first-round RT-PCR of the TCR CDR3. TCRdb re-called the multiplex PCR reads through MiXCR, storing one row per CDR3 protein. The sample has approximately 400,000 distinct CDR3 sequences, about a sixth seen once. The rearrangement links TRBV28 to TRBJ2-7; 8 positions match TRBD1. The receptor comes from a woman aged 18 to 35 with Graves' hyperthyroidism that later progressed to Graves' ophthalmopathy. Material for sequencing was blood. Written as DNA, the CDR3 is TGTGCCAGCAGTTTACAGGGGGCCCCCTACGAGCAGTACTTC. This codes for CASSLQGAPYEQYF.